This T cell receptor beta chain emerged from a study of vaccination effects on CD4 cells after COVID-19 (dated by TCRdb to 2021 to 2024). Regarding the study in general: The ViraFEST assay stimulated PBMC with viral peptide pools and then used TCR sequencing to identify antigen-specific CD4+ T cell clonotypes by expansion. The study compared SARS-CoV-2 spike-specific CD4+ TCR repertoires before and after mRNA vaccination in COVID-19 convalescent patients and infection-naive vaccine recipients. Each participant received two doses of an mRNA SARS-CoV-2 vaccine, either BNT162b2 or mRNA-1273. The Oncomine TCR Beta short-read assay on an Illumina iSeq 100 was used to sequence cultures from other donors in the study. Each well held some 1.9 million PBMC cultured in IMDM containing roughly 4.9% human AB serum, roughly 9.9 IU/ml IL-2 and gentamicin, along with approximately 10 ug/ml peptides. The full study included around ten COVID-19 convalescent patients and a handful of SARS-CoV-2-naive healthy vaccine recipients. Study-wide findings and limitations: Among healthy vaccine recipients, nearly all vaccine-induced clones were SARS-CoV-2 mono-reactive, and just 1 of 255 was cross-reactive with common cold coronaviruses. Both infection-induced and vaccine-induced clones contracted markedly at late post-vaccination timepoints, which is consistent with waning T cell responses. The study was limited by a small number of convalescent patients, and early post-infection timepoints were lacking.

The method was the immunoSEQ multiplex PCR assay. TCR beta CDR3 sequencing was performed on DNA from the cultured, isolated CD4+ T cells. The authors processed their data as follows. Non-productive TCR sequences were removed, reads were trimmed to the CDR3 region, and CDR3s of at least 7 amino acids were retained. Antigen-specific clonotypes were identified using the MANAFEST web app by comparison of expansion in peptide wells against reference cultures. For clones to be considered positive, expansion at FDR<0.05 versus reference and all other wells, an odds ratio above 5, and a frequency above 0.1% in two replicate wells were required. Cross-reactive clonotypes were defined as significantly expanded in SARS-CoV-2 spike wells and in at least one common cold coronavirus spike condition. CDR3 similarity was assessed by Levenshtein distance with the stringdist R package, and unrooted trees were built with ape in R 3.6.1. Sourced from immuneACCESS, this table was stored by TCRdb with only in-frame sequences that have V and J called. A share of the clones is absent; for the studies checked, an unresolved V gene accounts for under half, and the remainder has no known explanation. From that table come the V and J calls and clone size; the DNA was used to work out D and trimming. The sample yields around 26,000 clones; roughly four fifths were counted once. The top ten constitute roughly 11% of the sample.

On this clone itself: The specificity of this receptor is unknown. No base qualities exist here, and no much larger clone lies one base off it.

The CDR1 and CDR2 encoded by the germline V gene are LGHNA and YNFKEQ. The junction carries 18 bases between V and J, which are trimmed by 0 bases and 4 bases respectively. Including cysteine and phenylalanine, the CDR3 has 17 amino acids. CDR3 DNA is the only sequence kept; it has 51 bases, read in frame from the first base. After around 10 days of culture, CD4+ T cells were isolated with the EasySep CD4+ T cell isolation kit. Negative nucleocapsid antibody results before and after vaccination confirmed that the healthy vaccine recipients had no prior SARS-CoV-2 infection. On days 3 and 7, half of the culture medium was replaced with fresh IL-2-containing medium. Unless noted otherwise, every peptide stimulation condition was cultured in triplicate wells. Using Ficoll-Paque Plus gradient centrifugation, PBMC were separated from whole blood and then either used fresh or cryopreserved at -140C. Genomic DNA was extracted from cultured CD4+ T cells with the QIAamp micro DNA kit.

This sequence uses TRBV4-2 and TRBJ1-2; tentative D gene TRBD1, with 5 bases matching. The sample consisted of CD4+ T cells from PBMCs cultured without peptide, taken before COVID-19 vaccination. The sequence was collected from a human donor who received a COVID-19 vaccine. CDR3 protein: CASSQDAKGTSGYGYTF. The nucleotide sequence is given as TGTGCCAGCAGCCAAGATGCCAAGGGGACCTCTGGCTATGGCTACACCTTC.